The present T cell receptor beta chain was sequenced within a study of cytomegalovirus exposure and HLA in healthy donors. Study-wide findings and caveats: The later analysis indicated that the majority of CMV-associated TCR beta chains appeared HLA-restricted. For most TCR sequences rarity was the rule, although some public TCRs occurred in many donors.

Researchers ran the PCR with 60 Vbeta and 13 Jbeta primers. TCRdb's copy holds only in-frame clones and misses some; the assay was immunoSEQ multiplex PCR. This sample yields about 110,000 clones, of which approximately 84% are seen a single time; about 1.7% belongs to the top ten. Germline CDR1 and CDR2: SNHLY and FYNNEI. The CDR3 extends over 14 amino acids. The V and J ends lost 4 bases and 4 bases, in that order; junction bases with no gene match: 3. Turning to this clone: Its cognate antigen is unknown.

J is TRBJ1-1 and V is TRBV2, with 10 bases matching TRBD1. The specimen sequenced was PBMCs. The receptor comes from a man between 35 and 55 years old in good health and CMV-seronegative. CDR3 bases: TGTGCCAGCAGTGGGGACAGGGGAATCACTGAAGCTTTCTTT. Amino acid sequence: CASSGDRGITEAFF.